A single sample gave rise to the 8 T cell receptor beta chains below, sequenced in a study of blood T cell repertoires in COVID-19 (dated by TCRdb to 2020 to 2021). Library preparation used the immunoSEQ multiplex PCR assay. The clones in this table, taken by TCRdb from immuneACCESS, are in-frame only. Not every clone is retained; where verified, under half of the shortfall comes from an unresolved V gene, and the cause of the rest is unknown. The sample includes about 140,000 clones, with around 80% observed a single time. The top ten clonotypes cover 1.5% to 2% of the sample. Source material: PBMCs or T cells enriched from blood (not recorded which). These TCRs come from a woman aged 18-30 years who had been exposed to COVID-19.

This chain connects TRBV18 to TRBJ2-1; TRBD2 agrees at 10 bases. The ends lost 4 bases at V and 8 bases at J; junction bases unmatched: 5. This CDR3 has 14 residues. Per germline, CDR1 KGHSH and CDR2 LQKENI. The CDR3 sequence is CASSQREGRHEQFF. The DNA of the CDR3 is TGTGCCAGCTCACAGCGGGAGGGCCGGCATGAGCAGTTCTTC.

Remarks on this clone: The germline gene is not matched at one end of the junction; a read error may be the cause. CDR3 in DNA: TGTGCCACCCGCAGCCTAACAGGGCCCTTTTGGTATGGCTACACCTTC. Translated, it gives CATRSLTGPFWYGYTF. This rearrangement joins TRBV15 to TRBJ1-2, with D tentatively TRBD1 (6 bases). The CDR3 extends over 16 amino acids. CDR1 LNHNV and CDR2 YYDKDF come from the germline V gene (reference sequence).

The chain couples TRBV30 to TRBJ2-1, with D maybe TRBD2 (5 bases). This CDR3 is built from 12 residues. The ends were cut back, 5 bases at V and 6 bases at J, with 11 bases in the middle. CDR1 and CDR2 (germline): GTSNPN, SVGIG (reference sequence). Written as DNA, the CDR3 is TGTGCCTGGGATCAGAGGGCCAATGAGCAGTTCTTC. Translation: CAWDQRANEQFF.

The V and J genes are TRBV16 and TRBJ2-3, with 8 bases fitting TRBD2. CDR1 is KGHSY and CDR2 is FQNENV in the germline V gene. The CDR3 spans 20 residues. The junction had 16 bases not matched to a gene; V was cut back by 0 bases and J by 2 bases. The CDR3 region is CASSQSFLSGRRGATDTQYF. Written as DNA, the CDR3 is TGTGCCAGCAGCCAATCATTTCTCAGCGGGAGAAGGGGGGCCACAGATACGCAGTATTTT.

The rearrangement uses TRBV7-9 and TRBJ2-2, with a weak D call TRBD1 (6 bases). V lost 5 bases, J lost 0 bases, and 10 bases lay in between. CDR3 size: 15 residues. Germline-derived CDR1 and CDR2 are SEHNR and FQNEAQ (reference sequence). CDR3: CASSPKGANTGELFF. In nucleotides, the CDR3 is TGTGCCAGCAGCCCGAAGGGGGCGAACACCGGGGAGCTGTTTTTT.

The chain combines TRBV19 with TRBJ1-1; D not resolved. Trimming took 4 bases from V and 0 from J, leaving 9 bases between them. Germline assignment: CDR1 LNHDA and CDR2 SQIVND (reference sequence). The CDR3 runs 14 residues. The CDR3 DNA reads as TGTGCCAGTAGTAAAGGAGGCATGAACACTGAAGCTTTCTTT. Amino acid sequence: CASSKGGMNTEAFF.

This clone was counted many times. V and J are TRBV7-2 and TRBJ2-3; 10 bases agree with TRBD2. Germline V gene sequence: CDR1 SGHTA, CDR2 FQGNSA. CDR3 length: 18 residues. V was clipped by 5 bases and J by 1 base; unmatched bases: 12. CDR3 in DNA: TGTGCCAGCAGCCGCACGGCTAGCGGGGGAGGGGGCACAGATACGCAGTATTTT. It encodes CASSRTASGGGGTDTQYF.

This rearrangement joins TRBV14 to TRBJ1-5; D not resolved. V lost 2 bases and J 6 bases, leaving 11 bases between the germline ends. The CDR3 loop spans 14 amino acids. From germline, CDR1 is SGHDN and CDR2 FVKESK. In DNA form, the CDR3 reads TGTGCCAGCAGCCAACGGGGTTACGGTCAGCCCCAGCATTTT. This codes for CASSQRGYGQPQHF.